This is a list of T cell receptor beta chains from one sample in a study of shared clonotypes between healthy human individuals. Sequencing was performed with immunoSEQ multiplex PCR; in TCRdb, only in-frame clones are kept and a portion is missing. The sample has about 1.4 million clones, over 95% seen once; the top ten hold roughly 1.1%. Sequencing was performed on naive CD4+ T cells sorted from blood. Every receptor here comes from a man under 40 in good health. Each CDR3 is given with its conserved first and last residue. A D gene is named only where the DNA matches it firmly. The size of a clone is reported for some rows only, either as once, few or many, or as a class for expanded clones.

D,V,J,size,DNA,CDR3
TRBD1,TRBV7-2,TRBJ1-3,NA,TGTGCCAGCAGCCTTAAACAACAGGGGGCTGGTGGAAACACCATATATTTT,CASSLKQQGAGGNTIYF
NA,TRBV7-3,TRBJ2-1,few,TGTGCCAGCAGCCCACGGGAGTACAATGAGCAGTTCTTC,CASSPREYNEQFF
NA,TRBV5-4,TRBJ2-5,once,TGTGCCAGCAGCTTGGCCGGGGACCGAGAGACCCAGTACTTC,CASSLAGDRETQYF
NA,TRBV11-2,TRBJ2-3,NA,TGTGCCAGCAGTGCTAGCACAGATACGCAGTATTTT,CASSASTDTQYF
NA,TRBV5-6,TRBJ1-1,NA,TGTGCCAGCAGCTTGGCCTGGACATACACTGAAGCTTTCTTT,CASSLAWTYTEAFF
NA,TRBV9,TRBJ2-1,NA,TGTGCCAGCAGCGTAGGGGAAGTCAATGAGCAGTTCTTC,CASSVGEVNEQFF
NA,TRBV10-3,TRBJ1-5,NA,TGTGCCATCAGTGAGTCACTCTTCGGGCTGCACAATCAGCCCCAGCATTTT,CAISESLFGLHNQPQHF
NA,TRBV7-9,TRBJ2-7,NA,TGTGCCAGCAGCTTAAGTCCAACCTACGAGCAGTACTTC,CASSLSPTYEQYF
NA,TRBV2,TRBJ2-3,NA,TGTGCCAGCAGACCCGACCCGGATACGCAGTATTTT,CASRPDPDTQYF
TRBD1,TRBV28,TRBJ2-1,NA,TGTGCCAGCAGTTTCCCGGGACAGGGAAGGAATGAGCAGTTCTTC,CASSFPGQGRNEQFF
TRBD1,TRBV5-1,TRBJ2-2,NA,TGCGCCAGCAGCAGAAGGGGGCTGTGGAACACCGGGGAGCTGTTTTTT,CASSRRGLWNTGELFF
NA,TRBV9,TRBJ2-1,NA,TGTGCCAGCAGCGTAGATGGCCCAGCCTACAATGAGCAGTTCTTC,CASSVDGPAYNEQFF
TRBD1,TRBV5-1,TRBJ2-7,NA,TGCGCCAGCAGCTTGGGGGCCAGGGGGCTCGGCGAGCAGTACTTC,CASSLGARGLGEQYF
NA,TRBV27,TRBJ2-6,NA,TGTGCCAGCAGTTTCGTGGGAATAGCTGGGGCCAACGTCCTGACTTTC,CASSFVGIAGANVLTF
NA,TRBV28,TRBJ2-7,NA,TGTGCCAGCAAAACGGGCGGGACGACCTCCTACGAGCAGTACTTC,CASKTGGTTSYEQYF
TRBD2,TRBV6-1,TRBJ2-7,NA,TGTGCCAGCAGTGAAGCTCATCGAGGGAGGGTCTACGAGCAGTACTTC,CASSEAHRGRVYEQYF
NA,TRBV6-6,TRBJ1-1,NA,TGTGCCAGCAGTCCCCGTGGTAGTCTAGGGGACACTGAAGCTTTCTTT,CASSPRGSLGDTEAFF
TRBD1,TRBV5-4,TRBJ2-6,NA,TGTGCCAGCAGATCCGGGACAGGGGCCTCTGGGGCCAACGTCCTGACTTTC,CASRSGTGASGANVLTF
TRBD2,TRBV14,TRBJ2-1,once,TGTGCCAGCAGCCAAGGAGATTTTAGCGGGCTTTACAATGAGCAGTTCTTC,CASSQGDFSGLYNEQFF
NA,TRBV6-4,TRBJ2-3,NA,TGTGCCAGCAGTGAGGAGTATGGGACTTCCACAGATACGCAGTATTTT,CASSEEYGTSTDTQYF
TRBD2,TRBV28,TRBJ2-3,once,TGTGCCAGCAGTTTATTGGGACTAGCCGAAGATACGCAGTATTTT,CASSLLGLAEDTQYF
NA,TRBV30,TRBJ1-5,NA,TGTGCCTGGAACGAAGCCGGGGCCGATAGCAATCAGCCCCAGCATTTT,CAWNEAGADSNQPQHF
NA,TRBV28,TRBJ1-3,NA,TGTGCCAGCAGTCCTCCCGGGGTGGGGGGGACTGGAAACACCATATATTTT,CASSPPGVGGTGNTIYF
TRBD1,TRBV7-6,TRBJ2-1,NA,TGTGCCAGCAGCCTAGGGGACAGCGCGAATGAGCAGTTCTTC,CASSLGDSANEQFF
NA,TRBV28,TRBJ1-1,NA,TGTGCCAGCACCCCCGGAACAGGGTTTGAAGCTTTCTTT,CASTPGTGFEAFF
TRBD2,TRBV5-1,TRBJ2-2,NA,TGCGCCAGCAGCCCGGAACCGGGGGGACACACCGGGGAGCTGTTTTTT,CASSPEPGGHTGELFF
NA,TRBV19,TRBJ2-7,NA,TGTGCCAGTAGTATTCACACAGGGCCGAACGAGCAGTACTTC,CASSIHTGPNEQYF
NA,TRBV18,TRBJ1-1,NA,TGTGCCAGACCAGGGGCGGAACGTGAAGCTTTCTTT,CARPGAEREAFF
TRBD2,TRBV27,TRBJ2-2,NA,TGTGCCAGCAGTTTACACCTAGCGGCTTACCCTGAGCTGTTTTTT,CASSLHLAAYPELFF
TRBD2,TRBV7-9,TRBJ2-2,NA,TGTGCCAGCAGCTTACTACAACGGGGGGGCCGCGCCGGGGAGCTGTTTTTT,CASSLLQRGGRAGELFF
NA,TRBV18,TRBJ2-2,NA,TGTGCCAGCTCACCGCGCGCGAACACCGGGGAGCTGTTTTTT,CASSPRANTGELFF
NA,TRBV25-1,TRBJ2-1,NA,TGTGCCAGCATGGGGAAAGCCTACAATGAGCAGTTCTTC,CASMGKAYNEQFF
NA,TRBV9,TRBJ2-1,NA,TGTGCCAGCAGCCGAGGCGTCCCAATACTTAATGAGCAGTTCTTC,CASSRGVPILNEQFF
TRBD1,TRBV6-6,TRBJ1-4,NA,TGTGCCAGCAGTGGGGGGACAGGGGATGAAAAACTGTTTTTT,CASSGGTGDEKLFF
NA,TRBV5-1,TRBJ2-3,NA,TGCGCCAGCAGCCCAGGAGGGGACCTAATGGCAGATACGCAGTATTTT,CASSPGGDLMADTQYF
NA,TRBV11-3,TRBJ2-2,NA,TGTGCCAGCAGCAAACGTGGAGAGAGGACCGGGGAGCTGTTTTTT,CASSKRGERTGELFF
NA,TRBV7-9,TRBJ1-1,once,TGTGCCAGCAGCTTCCAGGGGACTGAAGCTTTCTTT,CASSFQGTEAFF
NA,TRBV30,TRBJ2-7,once,TGTGCCTGGAGTGTACCCAAACGGTTATACGAGCAGTACTTC,CAWSVPKRLYEQYF
NA,TRBV6-5,TRBJ2-7,NA,TGTGCCAGCAGGCCATCGACTAGAAAGGACTACGAGCAGTACTTC,CASRPSTRKDYEQYF
TRBD2,TRBV7-6,TRBJ2-5,NA,TGTGCCAGCAGCCTCCCGGGACTAGCGGGAGGTACGTACCAAGAGACCCAGTACTTC,CASSLPGLAGGTYQETQYF
TRBD1,TRBV19,TRBJ1-2,once,TGTGCCAGTAGTATACTACAGGGGGCCGGCTATGGCTACACCTTC,CASSILQGAGYGYTF
NA,TRBV9,TRBJ2-7,NA,TGTGCCAGCAGCGCGGACACCGGTGGTTACGAGCAGTACTTC,CASSADTGGYEQYF
NA,TRBV21-1,TRBJ2-7,NA,TGTGCCAGCAGCAAAGGTGAGGGCTTCTCCTACGAGCAGTACTTC,CASSKGEGFSYEQYF
TRBD1,TRBV7-2,TRBJ2-5,NA,TGTGCCAGCGGCGGGACAGGGGGCGTGGGAGAGACCCAGTACTTC,CASGGTGGVGETQYF
TRBD2,TRBV5-6,TRBJ2-7,NA,TGTGCCAGCAGGGGAGGGCGGAGAGCCTACGAGCAGTACTTC,CASRGGRRAYEQYF
NA,TRBV9,TRBJ2-5,NA,TGTGCCAGCAGCGAGGCCCCACAAGAAGAGACCCAGTACTTC,CASSEAPQEETQYF
NA,TRBV4-1,TRBJ2-2,NA,TGCGCCAGCAGCCAAGACGACAGAGGCGCGAACACCGGGGAGCTGTTTTTT,CASSQDDRGANTGELFF
NA,TRBV7-7,TRBJ2-3,NA,TGTGCTAGCAGCTTAAGGCTGGCAGATACGCAGTATTTT,CASSLRLADTQYF
NA,TRBV4-1,TRBJ2-6,NA,TGCGCCAGCAGCCAAGAAGGAAGTCGCCTGTCTGGGGCCAACGTCCTGACTTTC,CASSQEGSRLSGANVLTF
NA,TRBV27,TRBJ1-5,NA,TGTGCCAGCAGTCGAACAGGGAGCAATCAGCCCCAGCATTTT,CASSRTGSNQPQHF
TRBD2,TRBV28,TRBJ2-5,NA,TGTGCCAGCAGTTCCCCCGGGACTAGCGGGAGGGCCCAAGAGACCCAGTACTTC,CASSSPGTSGRAQETQYF
TRBD2,TRBV6-4,TRBJ2-1,NA,TGTGCCAGCAGTGTACTAGCGGGAGGCTACAATGAGCAGTTCTTC,CASSVLAGGYNEQFF
NA,TRBV5-5,TRBJ2-1,once,TGTGCCAGCAGCGCCCTCGAAGGGGACTCCTACAATGAGCAGTTCTTC,CASSALEGDSYNEQFF
NA,TRBV7-2,TRBJ2-7,NA,TGTGCCAGCAGCTTAAGGTGGGGGATTCACGAGCAGTACTTC,CASSLRWGIHEQYF
TRBD1,TRBV29-1,TRBJ1-2,NA,TGCAGCGCCGGGACAGAGAGTTATGGCTACACCTTC,CSAGTESYGYTF
TRBD2,TRBV5-1,TRBJ2-3,NA,TGCGCCAGCAGCTTAGGGACTAGCGGGATGTATACGCAGTATTTT,CASSLGTSGMYTQYF
NA,TRBV19,TRBJ1-1,NA,TGTGCCAGTAGCCGGGAAGACATCCGGACGGGGGGAGGTGAAGCTTTCTTT,CASSREDIRTGGGEAFF
NA,TRBV11-2,TRBJ1-4,once,TGTGCCAGCAGCCGTAACAGGGCCATCGACGAAAAACTGTTTTTT,CASSRNRAIDEKLFF
TRBD2,TRBV27,TRBJ2-1,once,TGTGCCAGCAGTTTTAGATTAGCGGGAGGGAATGAGCAGTTCTTC,CASSFRLAGGNEQFF
NA,TRBV5-1,TRBJ2-1,NA,TGCGCCAGCTCGCGAACCACTCCAGACAGTTCCCCCGTTCCGTTTGAGCAGTTCTTC,CASSRTTPDSSPVPFEQFF